This is a list of T cell receptor beta chains from one sample in a study of T-cell reconstitution after alpha-beta-depleted transplantation in children. Via MiXCR, TCRdb re-called the PCR reads, giving one row per CDR3 protein. In the table there are 300,000 to 400,000 distinct CDR3 sequences, approximately 23% of which are singletons. The specimen was PBMCs, mostly from graft donor cells, collected 180 days after TCRalphabeta/CD19-depleted stem cell transplant. The receptors stem from a male patient aged 10 to 17 who had a stem cell transplant for acute lymphoblastic leukemia, so the T cells may come from the graft donor. Both conserved end residues are part of each CDR3. D genes are given only for firm matches. Not all rows give a size; the values are once, few, many and, for expanded clones, a class.

clone_size | d_call | j_call | v_call | cdr3_nt | cdr3_aa
few | TRBD1 | TRBJ2-7 | TRBV7-9 | TGTGCGGACAGGGAAGGAAGGACGGGGGAGCAGTACTTC | CADREGRTGEQYF
few | - | TRBJ1-1 | TRBV29-1 | TGCAGCGTTGAAAGCCGCACAGGTTTCACTGAAGCTTTCTTT | CSVESRTGFTEAFF
few | - | TRBJ2-5 | TRBV25-1 | TGTGCCAGCAGTGAATATCCCTCGACAGACGTCCAAGAGACCCAGTACTTC | CASSEYPSTDVQETQYF
- | - | TRBJ2-3 | TRBV10-3 | TGTGCCATCAGTGAGAGTCCATATGGGCGCAAGCCTACAGATACGCAGTATTTT | CAISESPYGRKPTDTQYF
few | TRBD1 | TRBJ2-2 | TRBV7-9 | TGTGCCAGCAGTCGGACAGGGGCGAACACCGGGGAGCTGTTTTTT | CASSRTGANTGELFF
- | - | TRBJ2-6 | TRBV4-1 | TGCGCCAGCAGCCAGACTCGGGGACCGGCCAACGTCCTGACTTTC | CASSQTRGPANVLTF
- | TRBD2 | TRBJ2-1 | TRBV24-1 | TGTGCCACCAGTGATTTAGTGACGGGACTAGCGGGAGTCGATGAGCAGTTCTTC | CATSDLVTGLAGVDEQFF
few | TRBD1 | TRBJ2-7 | TRBV4-1 | TGCGCCAGCAGCCCGAGGTTGGGGACAGGGGGGCACGAGCAGTACTTC | CASSPRLGTGGHEQYF
- | - | TRBJ2-1 | TRBV24-1 | TGTGCCACCGGCGATAGCTCCTACAATGAGCAGTTCTTC | CATGDSSYNEQFF
- | - | TRBJ2-7 | TRBV2 | TGTGCCAGCAGTCGAGACTCAGGGGTTTTAGACGAGCAGTACTTC | CASSRDSGVLDEQYF
few | TRBD1 | TRBJ1-2 | TRBV5-1 | TGCGCCAGCAGCATGACAGGGAAGGGAAACTATGGCTACACCTTC | CASSMTGKGNYGYTF
- | TRBD2 | TRBJ2-1 | TRBV27 | TGTGCCAGCAGTACACTACTACTAGCGGGAGGGACCGATGAGCAGTTCTTC | CASSTLLLAGGTDEQFF
- | - | TRBJ1-2 | TRBV5-1 | TGCGCCAGCAGCTTGGACGGGGGAGTATCGCAGGGCTACACCTTC | CASSLDGGVSQGYTF
- | - | TRBJ1-5 | TRBV20-1 | TGCAGTGCTAACGATCAGCCCCAGCATTTT | CSANDQPQHF
- | - | TRBJ2-7 | TRBV7-6 | TGTGCCAGCAGCTTAGCTCGAGACTGCGAGCAGTACTTC | CASSLARDCEQYF
- | - | TRBJ2-1 | TRBV24-1 | TGTGCCACCAGAGCCGGGGGTCCAGAGCAGTTCTTC | CATRAGGPEQFF
- | TRBD2 | TRBJ2-3 | TRBV12-3/TRBV12-4 | TGTGCCTGCAGTTTCAGACTAGCGGGAGGTGTCGGCACAGATACGCAGTATTTT | CACSFRLAGGVGTDTQYF
- | - | TRBJ2-7 | TRBV29-1 | TGCAGCGTAAGACAGGTCCCCTCTGACCCGTACGAGCAGTACTTC | CSVRQVPSDPYEQYF
few | TRBD2 | TRBJ2-1 | TRBV7-7 | TGTGCCAGCAGCTTACTACCGACTAGCGGGACATCCTACAATGAGCAGTTCTTC | CASSLLPTSGTSYNEQFF
- | - | TRBJ2-2 | TRBV27 | TGTGCCAGCAATATTCGACTAGTTGAGACCGGGGAGCTGTTTTTT | CASNIRLVETGELFF
- | - | TRBJ1-6 | TRBV6-5 | TGTGCCAGCAGTTACCTAAATTCACCCCTCCACTTT | CASSYLNSPLHF
- | - | TRBJ2-5 | TRBV27 | TGTGCCAGCAGTTTTGAGGGGGGGGGCCAAGAGACCCAGTACTTC | CASSFEGGGQETQYF
- | - | TRBJ1-4 | TRBV20-1 | TGCAGTGCTAGTTCCGGGCTTAGGGAAAAACTGTTTTTT | CSASSGLREKLFF
few | TRBD2 | TRBJ2-1 | TRBV18 | TGTGCCAGCTCACCAGCTGCTAGCGGAGGCTACAATGAGCAGTTCTTC | CASSPAASGGYNEQFF
few | - | TRBJ2-7 | TRBV29-1 | TGCAGCGTTGACCCCCCAGGGCCGTACGTCTACGAGCAGTACTTC | CSVDPPGPYVYEQYF
- | TRBD1 | TRBJ2-7 | TRBV12-3/TRBV12-4 | TGTGCCAGCACCCGGGACAGGGGCTACGAGCAGTACTTC | CASTRDRGYEQYF
- | - | TRBJ2-7 | TRBV10-2 | TGCGCCAGCAGTGATCAAAGAGGTCCCTTCTACGAGCAGTACTTC | CASSDQRGPFYEQYF
- | TRBD1 | TRBJ1-5 | TRBV10-3 | TGTGCCATCAGGAGGGACAGCCGAAATCAGCCCCAGCATTTT | CAIRRDSRNQPQHF
many | TRBD2 | TRBJ2-3 | TRBV15 | TGTGCCACCAGCAGGGATACCCGGGAGGTCGGAGATACGCAGTATTTT | CATSRDTREVGDTQYF
few | TRBD1 | TRBJ1-1 | TRBV27 | TGTGCCAGCAGTCCATTGGACAGGTTCGCTGAAGCTTTCTTT | CASSPLDRFAEAFF
- | TRBD1 | TRBJ2-1 | TRBV28 | TGTGCCAGCAGGACTGGGACAGGGGCCTTTTGGTACAATGAGCAGTTCTTC | CASRTGTGAFWYNEQFF
once | TRBD2 | TRBJ2-2 | TRBV24-1 | TGTGCCACCAGTCAAGCGGGAGGGAAGGCCGGGGAGCTGTTTTTT | CATSQAGGKAGELFF
- | - | TRBJ1-2 | TRBV11-2 | TGTGCCAGCAGCCCCGAACAGGGCTACACCTTC | CASSPEQGYTF
few | - | TRBJ2-2 | TRBV4-1 | TGCGCCAGCAGCCCCCAACGGACTGTGGACACCGGGGAGCTGTTTTTT | CASSPQRTVDTGELFF
many | TRBD2 | TRBJ2-3 | TRBV15 | TGTGCCACCAGCAGATTTAGCGGGAGTAGAACAGATACGCAGTATTTT | CATSRFSGSRTDTQYF
- | TRBD1 | TRBJ2-7 | TRBV7-9 | TGTGCCAGCAGTTTTGGACAGGGTGACTACGAGCAGTACTTC | CASSFGQGDYEQYF
few | - | TRBJ2-3 | TRBV7-3 | TGTGCCAGCAGCTTAACTCATCCAGATACGCAGTATTTT | CASSLTHPDTQYF
- | - | TRBJ2-2 | TRBV5-5 | TGTGCCAGCAGCTTGGCACGGGTTGGGCTCCACAAAACCGGGGAGCTGTTTTTT | CASSLARVGLHKTGELFF
- | - | TRBJ2-3 | TRBV3-1 | TGTGCCAGCAGCCAAGATCGTGGTAGTACGCAGTATTTT | CASSQDRGSTQYF
few | - | TRBJ1-2 | TRBV12-3/TRBV12-4 | TGTGCCAGCAGTTTCAGGGGCCCGACCCGGACAACCTATGGCTACACCTTC | CASSFRGPTRTTYGYTF
- | TRBD1 | TRBJ1-1 | TRBV5-1 | TGCGCCAGCAGCTTGGTGCCAGGGGGCTTCAGGGACACTGAAGCTTTCTTT | CASSLVPGGFRDTEAFF
- | TRBD2 | TRBJ2-5 | TRBV18 | TGTGCCAGCTCACCACGGAAGACTAGCGGGACGTGGGAGACCCAGTACTTC | CASSPRKTSGTWETQYF
- | - | TRBJ2-3 | TRBV11-3 | TGTGCCAGCAGCTTAACAGGTAGAAGAACAGATACGCAGTATTTT | CASSLTGRRTDTQYF
few | - | TRBJ2-6 | TRBV5-1 | TGCGCCAGCAGCCCAGAACTGCCCTCTGGGGCCAACGTCCTGACTTTC | CASSPELPSGANVLTF
- | - | TRBJ2-2 | TRBV27 | TGTGCCAGCACCCTTGAGTCCGGGGAGCTGTTTTTT | CASTLESGELFF
- | - | TRBJ1-1 | TRBV29-1 | TGCAGCGTCCGAACACAGGGGAACACTGAAGCTTTCTTT | CSVRTQGNTEAFF
many | TRBD2 | TRBJ2-3 | TRBV20-1 | TGCAGTGCTAGAGACCCTAGCGGGAGGGCAGGGGATACGCAGTATTTT | CSARDPSGRAGDTQYF
- | TRBD2 | TRBJ2-7 | TRBV5-1 | TGCGCCAGAAGCCCGGGACTAGCGTTATCCTACGAGCAGTACTTC | CARSPGLALSYEQYF
- | TRBD1 | TRBJ2-3 | TRBV12-3/TRBV12-4 | TGTGCCAGCAGTTTTACCCCCGGGACAGGGCTGTATTTT | CASSFTPGTGLYF